This TCR beta chain was sequenced during a study of regulatory T cells in long-lasting Graves disease. Library construction for TCR beta used iRepertoire HTBI primers and Arm-PCR of CDR3 regions. TCRdb redid the calling of the multiplex PCR reads with MiXCR, one entry per CDR3 protein. The repertoire holds 400,000 to 500,000 distinct CDR3 sequences, 14% to 15% seen once, with over 15% in the top ten. In regard to this clonotype: Its cognate antigen is unknown.

Study-wide results and limits: Having only a small sample size may have limited accuracy.

Time point given: newly diagnosed GD, antithyroid drugs for less than 3 months. Construction of the TCR library relied on RNA isolated from PBMCs. V was pared by 10 bases and J by 9 bases, with 16 bases between. The CDR3 is 13 amino acids. The data also belong to a second study, concerning T cells in Graves' hyperthyroidism and ophthalmopathy.

Specimen: peripheral blood mononuclear cells (PBMCs), collected at new diagnosis, from a patient treated with antithyroid drugs. The V call is TRBV12-3 or TRBV12-4, the J call TRBJ1-6; D is undetermined. The clonotype was recovered from a woman between 25 and 40 years old with Graves disease. CDR3 sequence reads: CATRTALGSPLHF. DNA of the CDR3: TGTGCCACGAGGACGGCCTTAGGTTCACCCCTCCACTTT.